The T cell receptor (beta chain) described here comes from a study of cytomegalovirus exposure and HLA in healthy donors. Study results and caveats: A few V segments could not be told apart, such as TRBV6-2 and TRBV6-3, and were left out. HLA-A and HLA-B allele assignments for most subjects were reportedly predicted accurately using TCR beta sequences.

V dropped 4 bases and J dropped 6; count of bases not matched to a gene: 12. CDR3 length equals 16 residues. Germline CDR1 SGHRS, CDR2 YFSETQ. As regards this clone: Antigen specificity is unknown.

It was with 60 Vbeta and 13 Jbeta primers that the PCR ran. Some clones are missing from TCRdb's copy, which holds only in-frame ones; the method was immunoSEQ multiplex PCR. This table has some 130,000 clones, 80% appearing once. Source material: PBMCs. This TCR was sampled from a man aged 30 to 45 in good health and CMV-seronegative. This chain joins TRBV5-1 and TRBJ2-7, with TRBD2 identical over 11 bases. The CDR3 DNA reads as TGCGCCAGCAGCCCAACAACTAGCGGGAGAACCCTCGAGCAGTACTTC. Its protein is CASSPTTSGRTLEQYF.